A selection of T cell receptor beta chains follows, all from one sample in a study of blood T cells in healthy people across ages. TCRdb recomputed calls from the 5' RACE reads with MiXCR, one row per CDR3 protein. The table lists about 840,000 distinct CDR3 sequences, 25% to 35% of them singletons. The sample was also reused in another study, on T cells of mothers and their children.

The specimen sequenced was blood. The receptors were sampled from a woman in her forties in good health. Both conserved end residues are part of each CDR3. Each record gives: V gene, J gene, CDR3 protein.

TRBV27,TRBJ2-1,CASSVGQGKDEQFF
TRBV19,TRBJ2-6,CASTPRRLAGNSGANVLTF
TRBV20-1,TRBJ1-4,CSVHETHEKLFF
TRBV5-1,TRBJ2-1,CASGETSGVRGEQFF
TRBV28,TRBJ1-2,CASREGTGGYGYTF
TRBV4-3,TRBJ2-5,CASSQDQGQKETQYF
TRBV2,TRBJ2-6,CASRPRTVAGANVLTF
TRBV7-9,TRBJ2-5,CASRPPDSQETQYF
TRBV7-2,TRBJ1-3,CASSLAGRSSGNTIYF
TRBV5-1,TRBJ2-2,CASSLQGKSTGELFF
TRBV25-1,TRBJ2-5,CASSPGARGGQETQYF
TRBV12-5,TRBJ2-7,CTSGLVGASGALSYEQYF